This is a list of T cell receptor beta chains from one sample in a study of monozygotic twins with inflammatory bowel disease. TCRdb reanalyzed the 5' RACE reads and collapses them to one entry per CDR3 protein, without DNA. Its listing shows roughly 160,000 distinct CDR3 sequences. The sequenced material came from blood. The receptors derive from a human donor with ulcerative colitis or Crohn's disease, or a healthy co-twin of an affected twin (not recorded which). Both conserved end residues are part of each CDR3.

j_gene	v_gene	CDR3aa
TRBJ1-1	TRBV28	CASFERGGYMNTEAFF
TRBJ2-7	TRBV29-1	CSVDISRTSGEGEQYF
TRBJ1-5	TRBV5-5	CASSLYMQGRNQPQHF
TRBJ2-1	TRBV7-6	CASSLALLAGANEQFF
TRBJ2-6	TRBV11-2	CASTRRTGGTSGANVLTF
TRBJ1-5	TRBV2	CASSGSLTGSNQPQHF
TRBJ2-2	TRBV10-3	CATYTSGENTGELFF
TRBJ2-5	TRBV7-9	CASVQAFQETQYF
TRBJ1-5	TRBV27	CASSPIGQGTQPQHF
TRBJ1-5	TRBV4-3	CASSQDTGGLSQPQHF
TRBJ1-3	TRBV25-1	CASSVGGRSGNTIYF
TRBJ2-7	TRBV4-1	CASSPRDRDGRDEQYF
TRBJ2-3	TRBV29-1	CSVGTGGTDTQYF
TRBJ2-7	TRBV5-1	CASSLGGAQYEQYF
TRBJ2-2	TRBV20-1	CSARDSMTGRYGELFF
TRBJ1-1	TRBV7-2	CASSGTQWNTEAFF
TRBJ1-2	TRBV20-1	CSASQDIRYYGYTF
TRBJ1-1	TRBV7-6	CASSSGGGKTEAFF
TRBJ1-5	TRBV27	CASSGVGHQPQHF
TRBJ2-6	TRBV4-2	CASSPYTLAGSSGANVLTF
TRBJ1-4	TRBV20-1	CSAREGVATNEKLFF
TRBJ1-5	TRBV6-2/TRBV6-3	CASSSSLGQSNQPQHF
TRBJ2-1	TRBV20-1	CSALGLAGTPSYNEQFF
TRBJ2-7	TRBV20-1	CSARVRTSGSYEQYF
TRBJ1-2	TRBV7-2	CASSLRRSGYGYTF
TRBJ1-4	TRBV7-2	CASSLRRQSNEKLFF
TRBJ1-5	TRBV5-1	CASSFNLGLANPRGYSNQPQHF
TRBJ2-4	TRBV7-2	CASSSAPKNIQYF
TRBJ2-1	TRBV20-1	CSAPGLADFYNEQFF
TRBJ2-2	TRBV2	CASSAAPTGELFF
TRBJ1-4	TRBV5-1	CASSQTGPPVEKLFF
TRBJ1-1	TRBV7-9	CAGSYGPGGSMNTEAFF
TRBJ2-7	TRBV20-1	CSASPRVAGEQYF
TRBJ2-7	TRBV20-1	CSALLAGGTEQYF
TRBJ2-1	TRBV29-1	CSVVAGGRNEQFF
TRBJ2-2	TRBV10-3	CAISDPLGGGTTLNTGELFF
TRBJ1-6	TRBV20-1	CSAKKGEHNSPLHF
TRBJ1-1	TRBV19	CASKDKTNTEAFF
TRBJ1-1	TRBV5-5	CASIPVAGNTEAFF
TRBJ1-6	TRBV5-1	CASSLAGDGGPPLHF
TRBJ2-7	TRBV7-9	CASSFKAYEQYF
TRBJ2-1	TRBV27	CASSLLAGGSYNEQFF
TRBJ1-2	TRBV25-1	CASSPLRGAGRGYTF
TRBJ2-7	TRBV19	CASSRSRTYEQYF
TRBJ1-1	TRBV18	CASSPPDGDRAFF
TRBJ2-5	TRBV20-1	CSAPGQPEETQYF
TRBJ1-5	TRBV5-1	CASSLTAGGNQPQHF
TRBJ2-5	TRBV5-1	CASSTSRAGRFQETQYF
TRBJ2-1	TRBV7-8	CASSSVRTLAGDRDNEQFF
TRBJ1-5	TRBV7-2	CASSLARSSNQPQHF